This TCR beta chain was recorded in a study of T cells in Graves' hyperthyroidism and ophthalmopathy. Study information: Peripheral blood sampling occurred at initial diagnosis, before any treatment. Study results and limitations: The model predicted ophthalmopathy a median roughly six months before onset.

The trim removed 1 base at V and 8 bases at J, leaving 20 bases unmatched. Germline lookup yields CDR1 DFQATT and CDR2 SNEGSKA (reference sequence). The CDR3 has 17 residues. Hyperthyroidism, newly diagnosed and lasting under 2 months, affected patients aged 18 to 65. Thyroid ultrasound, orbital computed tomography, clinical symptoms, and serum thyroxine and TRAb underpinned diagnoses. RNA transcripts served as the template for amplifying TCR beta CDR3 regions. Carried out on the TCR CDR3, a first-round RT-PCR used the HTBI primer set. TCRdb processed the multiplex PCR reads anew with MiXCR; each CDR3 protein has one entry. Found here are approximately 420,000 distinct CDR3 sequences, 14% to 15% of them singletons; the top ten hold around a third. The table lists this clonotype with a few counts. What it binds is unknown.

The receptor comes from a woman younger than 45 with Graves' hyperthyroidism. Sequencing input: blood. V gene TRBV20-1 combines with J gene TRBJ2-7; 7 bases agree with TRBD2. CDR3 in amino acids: CSARGGAALFAGVKQYF. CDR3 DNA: TGCAGTGCTAGAGGCGGGGCGGCGCTCTTTGCGGGAGTCAAGCAGTACTTC.